This record concerns one TCR beta chain sequence. The data stem from a study of control samples from healthy donors and cancer patients. Method: immunoSEQ multiplex PCR; TCRdb's copy keeps in-frame clones and lacks some. The sample records 250,000 to 300,000 clones, over 75% being singletons. This clonotype was sampled from a woman in her sixties or seventies with lung cancer. What was sequenced was PBMCs.

CDR3 nucleotides: TGCGCCAGCAGCAGCCTAGCGGGGGACACGAATGAGCAGTTCTTC. Amino acid sequence: CASSSLAGDTNEQFF. V gene TRBV5-1 combines with J gene TRBJ2-1; 10 positions agree with TRBD2. Germline assignment: CDR1 SGHRS and CDR2 YFSETQ. V lost 4 bases, J lost 7 bases, and 8 bases stayed unmatched. CDR3 size: 15 residues.